The 25 T cell receptor beta chains presented below share a single source sample, sequenced in a study of cytomegalovirus exposure and HLA in healthy donors. A multiplex PCR was run with 60 Vbeta primers and 13 Jbeta primers. The method was immunoSEQ multiplex PCR; TCRdb's version includes in-frame clones alone and lacks a portion of them. The table records approximately 160,000 clones, 80% to 90% of them present only once. Sequencing was performed on PBMCs. Every receptor here comes from a woman aged 18-29 years in good health and CMV-seronegative.

The J gene is TRBJ1-2, the V gene TRBV5-1, with D tentatively TRBD1 (6 bases). Trimming took off 0 bases at V and 5 bases at J, with 11 bases between the two ends. There are 14 residues in the CDR3. Germline V gene lookup returns CDR1 SGHRS and CDR2 YFSETQ. The CDR3 bases are TGCGCCAGCAGCTTGGAGGAACAGGGTTATGGCTACACCTTC. It codes for CASSLEEQGYGYTF.

This clone has a handful of counts. The CDR3 coding sequence is TGTGCCAGCAGCTTACAGGGTGAGGAAAAACTGTTTTTT. Protein: CASSLQGEEKLFF. V gene TRBV5-6 combines with J gene TRBJ1-4; D might be TRBD1 (6 bases). V dropped 2 bases and J dropped 8 bases, with 10 bases sitting between them. CDR1 and CDR2 (germline): SGHDT, YYEEEE. The CDR3 is 13 amino acids.

The chain carries TRBV27 and TRBJ2-6; D gene unclear. The CDR3 contains 18 residues. Between the trimmed V and J ends, which lost 6 bases and 2 bases, there was a span of 20 bases. CDR1 is MNHEY, CDR2 SMNVEV, per germline (reference sequence). The DNA for the CDR3 is TGTGCCAGCAGGCGGTTCGGCGCGGCTAATACTGGGGCCAACGTCCTGACTTTC. Translating it yields CASRRFGAANTGANVLTF.

The chain is built from TRBV6-5 and TRBJ2-2, with D unresolved. Germline CDR1 MNHEY, CDR2 SVGAGI. V dropped 2 bases and J dropped 4 bases, with 14 bases sitting between them. The CDR3 consists of 16 residues. The CDR3 protein is CASSYKPSKSTGELFF. CDR3 nucleotides: TGTGCCAGCAGTTACAAGCCTTCCAAGAGCACCGGGGAGCTGTTTTTT.

V is TRBV2 and J is TRBJ2-5, with TRBD1 matching over 8 bases. The J segment lost 3 bases and the V segment lost 8 bases, leaving 8 bases of the junction unmatched. Germline V gene sequence: CDR1 SNHLY, CDR2 FYNNEI. The CDR3 contains 14 residues. Written as DNA, the CDR3 is TGTGCCAGCGGCCCACGACAGGGGAAAGAGACCCAGTACTTC. Translated, it gives CASGPRQGKETQYF.

The table lists this clone with a count of one. J is TRBJ2-7 and V is TRBV9; 10 bases map to TRBD2. J was trimmed by 6 bases and V by 1 base; bases with no gene match: 13. CDR1 and CDR2 (germline): SGDLS, YYNGEE. This CDR3 is built from 17 residues. DNA of the CDR3: TGTGCCAGCAGCGTATCCCCCAGCGGGAGGGCCTCGGCCGAGCAGTACTTC. Residues: CASSVSPSGRASAEQYF.

The chain has TRBV5-1 and TRBJ2-5; 13 bases match TRBD2. The CDR3 is made up of 15 amino acids. CDR1 and CDR2 from the germline V gene are SGHRS and YFSETQ. The J segment lost 4 bases and the V segment lost 4 bases, leaving 4 bases of the junction unmatched. The CDR3 loop is CASSLGLAGSETQYF. The CDR3 bases are TGCGCCAGCAGCCTGGGACTAGCGGGATCAGAGACCCAGTACTTC.

For the CDR3, the DNA is TGTGCCAGCAGTCCTGACCAGACGGGAAGCTACAATGAGCAGTTCTTC. Amino acids: CASSPDQTGSYNEQFF. The genes are TRBV28 and TRBJ2-1; TRBD2 is a possible D gene (5 bases). This CDR3 comprises 16 residues. Germline loops: CDR1 MDHEN, CDR2 SYDVKM. Trimming shortened V by 5 bases and J by 3 bases, and 17 bases separated the two germline ends.

CDR3 nucleotide sequence: TGTGCCAGCAGTTACAACGACAGGGATACATATGGCTACACCTTC. Translated: CASSYNDRDTYGYTF. The chain combines TRBV6-5 with TRBJ1-2, with TRBD1 identical over 7 bases. V trimming: 2 bases; J trimming: 5 bases; junction bases outside the gene matches: 8. This CDR3 contains 15 residues. The V gene's germline CDR1 is MNHEY and CDR2 SVGAGI.

J is TRBJ2-3 and V is TRBV14, with D uncertain. Per germline, CDR1 SGHDN and CDR2 FVKESK. V lost 3 bases and J lost 2, with 3 bases in between. The CDR3 length is 12 residues. CDR3 amino acids: CASSHNTDTQYF. The CDR3 coding sequence is TGTGCCAGCAGCCACAACACAGATACGCAGTATTTT.

V gene TRBV18 combines with J gene TRBJ2-1; D unclear. V gave up 5 bases and J gave up 9 bases, with 17 bases separating them. In germline, CDR1 is KGHSH, CDR2 LQKENI. This CDR3 is built from 14 residues. The CDR3 loop reads CASSSHVSAVEQFF. In DNA, the CDR3 is TGTGCCAGCTCATCACACGTCAGTGCGGTTGAGCAGTTCTTC.

This chain links TRBV5-1 with TRBJ1-4; TRBD1 matches 8 bases. The junction had 3 bases not matched to a gene; V was cut back by 0 bases and J by 2 bases. Germline CDR1 SGHRS, CDR2 YFSETQ. This CDR3 has 16 amino acids. CDR3 bases: TGCGCCAGCAGCTTGGGACAGGGGAGGACTAATGAAAAACTGTTTTTT. Residues: CASSLGQGRTNEKLFF.

The chain has TRBV5-1 and TRBJ2-3; 7 nucleotides line up with TRBD2. The trim removed 0 bases at V and 0 bases at J, leaving 4 bases unmatched. The germline gives CDR1 SGHRS, CDR2 YFSETQ. The length of the CDR3 is 16 residues. The CDR3 coding sequence is TGCGCCAGCAGCTTGGCACCGGGGGGAAGCACAGATACGCAGTATTTT. This translates into CASSLAPGGSTDTQYF. Full variable domain (remainder filled in from reference TRBV5-1 and TRBJ2-3): KAGVTQTPRYLIKTRGQQVTLSCSPISGHRSVSWYQQTPGQGLQFLFEYFSETQRNKGNFPGRFSGRQFSNSRSEMNVSTLELGDSALYLCASSLAPGGSTDTQYFGPGTRLTVL.

The J gene is TRBJ2-1, the V gene TRBV9, with no clear D. CDR1 SGDLS and CDR2 YYNGEE come from the germline V gene. The CDR3 runs 15 residues. The germline V and J ends were trimmed by 3 bases and 8 bases, with 18 bases remaining between them. The DNA of the CDR3 is TGTGCCAGCAGCGCCACCCAGAACCTGGCGGATGAGCAGTTCTTC. Its translation is CASSATQNLADEQFF.

Regarding this clone: Sequence at one end of the junction differs from germline and may be a read error. The chain links TRBV15 to TRBJ2-5; 7 nucleotides agree with TRBD2. Germline loops: CDR1 LNHNV, CDR2 YYDKDF (reference sequence). The CDR3 extends over 15 amino acids. This CDR3 reads CATKRRESNQGTQYF. CDR3 in DNA: TGTGCCACCAAACGGCGGGAGTCAAACCAAGGGACCCAGTACTTC.

The chain links TRBV18 to TRBJ2-2; D uncertain. Looked up from germline, CDR1 is KGHSH and CDR2 is LQKENI. Trimming cost V 4 bases and J 8 bases, with 17 bases left between them. The CDR3 has 15 amino acids. The CDR3, as DNA: TGTGCCAGCTCACGCATCCATTTAGTCTCAGGGGAGCTGTTTTTT. It is translated as CASSRIHLVSGELFF.

In its sample, this clone was seen once. The V and J genes are TRBV30 and TRBJ2-7; D possibly corresponds to TRBD2 (6 bases). This CDR3 has 13 amino acids. The V gene lost 4 bases and the J gene lost 3 bases, with 13 bases spanning the gap. The V gene's germline CDR1 is GTSNPN and CDR2 SVGIG (reference sequence). Here the CDR3 DNA reads TGTGCCTGGATGGAGGAGGGAAACTACGAGCAGTACTTC. This translates into CAWMEEGNYEQYF.

V gene TRBV7-9 combines with J gene TRBJ2-3; a possible D gene is TRBD2 (6 bases). In germline, CDR1 is SEHNR, CDR2 FQNEAQ (reference sequence). Trimming left V 2 bases short and J 6 bases short, with 15 bases between. There are 15 residues in the CDR3. Here the CDR3 reads CASSLMFGRTDTQYF. CDR3 nucleotides: TGTGCCAGCAGCTTAATGTTCGGGAGAACGGATACGCAGTATTTT.

J is TRBJ1-2 and V is TRBV10-3; no clear D gene. Germline V gene data show CDR1 as ENHRY and CDR2 as SYGVKD. V was cut by 10 bases and J by 1 base, with 7 bases left in between. The CDR3 covers 11 residues. The DNA of the CDR3 is TGTGCCAGTCAGAATAACTATGGCTACACCTTC. Encoded protein: CASQNNYGYTF.

This clone occurred a few times. This sequence joins TRBV7-6 and TRBJ1-2; 12 bases are shared with TRBD1. J lost 6 bases, V lost 5 bases, and 7 bases had no gene match. The CDR3 contains 15 residues. Germline V lookup: CDR1 SGHVS, CDR2 FNYEAQ. The CDR3 loop is CASSEGQGAINGYTF. The CDR3 DNA follows: TGTGCCAGCAGCGAGGGACAGGGGGCCATAAATGGCTACACCTTC.

This chain uses TRBV6-1 with TRBJ1-2; D is possibly TRBD1 (6 bases). CDR1 is MNHNS and CDR2 is SASEGT in the germline V gene. CDR3 length: 18 residues. V was shortened by 2 bases and J by 1 base, with 20 bases between the two germline ends. CDR3 nucleotides: TGTGCCAGCAGTGAACCCAGAAGTACAGGGTTAGGTAACTATGGCTACACCTTC. Protein product: CASSEPRSTGLGNYGYTF.

This clone was recorded a few times. V usage is TRBV5-1 and J usage is TRBJ2-3, with 8 bases aligning to TRBD2. The CDR3 consists of 15 residues. The V gene end was trimmed by 1 base and the J gene end by 6 bases; junction bases not matched to a gene: 7. Per the germline V gene, CDR1 is SGHRS and CDR2 is YFSETQ. In DNA form, the CDR3 reads TGCGCCAGCAGCTTGTTGGCGGGAGGAGTTGATACGCAGTATTTT. Residues: CASSLLAGGVDTQYF. The full variable domain, completed using reference TRBV5-1 and TRBJ2-3, is KAGVTQTPRYLIKTRGQQVTLSCSPISGHRSVSWYQQTPGQGLQFLFEYFSETQRNKGNFPGRFSGRQFSNSRSEMNVSTLELGDSALYLCASSLLAGGVDTQYFGPGTRLTVL.

The chain has TRBV28 and TRBJ2-7; 8 positions match TRBD1. Germline CDR1 MDHEN, CDR2 SYDVKM. Trimming at V came to 6 bases and at J to 0 bases, leaving 4 bases not matched to a gene. The CDR3 is 14 residues long. The CDR3, as DNA: TGTGCCAGCAGGGGACAGGCAAGCTCCTACGAGCAGTACTTC. Protein product: CASRGQASSYEQYF.

The chain has TRBV19 and TRBJ2-7; TRBD1 matches at 8 bases. This CDR3 has 13 residues. After removal of 6 bases from V and 4 bases from J, the junction contained 5 bases not matched to a gene. CDR1 is LNHDA and CDR2 is SQIVND in the germline V gene (reference sequence). In DNA, the CDR3 is TGTGCCAGTAGCTTATACAGGGGGTACGAGCAGTACTTC. Translation gives CASSLYRGYEQYF.

This chain links TRBV9 with TRBJ2-2; 8 bases align to TRBD1. The CDR3 is made up of 14 amino acids. CDR1 and CDR2 (germline): SGDLS, YYNGEE. Unmatched junction bases numbered 5, after V lost 4 bases and J lost 6 bases. CDR3 protein: CASSLDREAGELFF. CDR3 nucleotides: TGTGCCAGCAGCTTGGACAGGGAGGCCGGGGAGCTGTTTTTT. Full variable domain (outside the CDR3, taken from reference TRBV9 and TRBJ2-2): DSGVTQTPKHLITATGQRVTLRCSPRSGDLSVYWYQQSLDQGLQFLIQYYNGEERAKGNILERFSAQQFPDLHSELNLSSLELGDSALYFCASSLDREAGELFFGEGSRLTVL.